Included here is one T cell receptor beta chain sequence, with context. Its antigen target is currently unknown. Base qualities are not provided; no much larger clone lies one nucleotide away. Including the terminal cysteine and phenylalanine, the CDR3 comprises 17 residues. CDR3 DNA only is kept here, 51 bases in frame from base 1. Reading the germline V gene (reference sequence) gives CDR1 DFQATT and CDR2 SNEGSKA. V is pruned by 6 bases and J by 2 bases, leaving 13 bases of the junction without a gene match. Library prep was done by PCR. The reads were generated on an Illumina HiSeq 2500. Unique molecular identifiers were incorporated into TCR beta cDNA libraries to reduce PCR and sequencing biases. Some 500,000 cDNA molecules were obtained for every 1 to 10 million input T cells, so each molecule roughly corresponded to one T cell. The same protocol used for the earlier healthy control dataset was applied to prepare and sequence the patient libraries. Samples belonging to the same batch were prepared together, multiplexed and sequenced on a shared HiSeq lane. For the original study's pipeline: MIGEC handled the raw barcoded reads, throwing out single-read molecular identifier groups before consensus assembly and CDR3 extraction. VDJtools was used for post-analysis of the clonotype tables, and diversity was normalized by down-sampling every dataset to the size of the smallest sample. Repertoire overlap clustering matched CDR3 amino acid but not nucleotide sequences to correct batch-related cross-sample contamination. TCRdb passed the public sequencing reads through fastp at Q25 and MiXCR, retaining productive beta sequences. Entries that share a CDR3 protein sequence are merged under the most common genes and DNA. TCRdb's processing, not the study's, gives the V and J calls here. The sample table contains about 760,000 distinct CDR3 sequences; only one count was recorded for about 27% of them. The top ten constitute 0.56% of the sample.

To demonstrate the VDJtools post-analysis software, TCR beta repertoires were profiled from the peripheral blood of about 13 young patients with multiple sclerosis. The multiple sclerosis patients were children and adolescents ranging in age from roughly 6 to 16 years. The data are from a study of post-analysis software for immune sequencing data (dated by TCRdb to 2014 to 2015). A note on the overall study: Disease courses on record covered relapsing-remitting, secondary progressive and progressive-relapsing multiple sclerosis, though some patients had no subtype annotation. The multiple sclerosis patient repertoires were compared with more than 10 previously published healthy control repertoires from donors aged about 6 to 26 years. A subset of samples was prepared in parallel using single-end sample barcoding, then pooled and co-amplified after Illumina adapter ligation. The study at large found these results: Multiple sclerosis patients had significantly lower normalized Chao1 diversity than controls, a result that suggests substantial peripheral T-cell clonal expansion. Direct clustering with F measure showed strong co-clustering of samples prepared in the same batch, prompting a batch-effect correction. The multiple sclerosis patient group was slightly younger than the control group. Patients showed significantly higher frequencies than controls for about 5 TRBV segments, among them TRBV5-6, TRBV5-1 and TRBV20-1.

The sequenced sample was blood. This receptor chain uses TRBV20-1 and TRBJ2-3, and 11 junction bases match TRBD2. The sequence was obtained from a girl aged 10 to 17 with multiple sclerosis. The nucleotides read TGCAGTGCCGCTAGCCCTAGCGGGGGGACTCTCACAGATACGCAGTATTTT. Translated, this gives CSAASPSGGTLTDTQYF.